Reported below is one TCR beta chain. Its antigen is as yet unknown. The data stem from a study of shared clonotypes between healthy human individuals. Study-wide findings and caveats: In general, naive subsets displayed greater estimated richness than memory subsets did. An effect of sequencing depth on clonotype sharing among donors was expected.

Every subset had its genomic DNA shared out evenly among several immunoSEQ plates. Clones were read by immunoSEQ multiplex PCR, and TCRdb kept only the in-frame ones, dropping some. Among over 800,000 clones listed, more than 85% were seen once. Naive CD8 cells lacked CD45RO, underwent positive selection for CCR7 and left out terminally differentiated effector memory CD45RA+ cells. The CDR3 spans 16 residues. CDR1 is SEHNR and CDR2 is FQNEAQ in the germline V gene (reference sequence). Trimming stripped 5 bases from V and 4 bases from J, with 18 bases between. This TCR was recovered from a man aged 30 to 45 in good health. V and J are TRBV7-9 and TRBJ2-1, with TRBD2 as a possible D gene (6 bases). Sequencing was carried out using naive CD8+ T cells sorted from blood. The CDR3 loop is CASSAPDASAYNEQFF. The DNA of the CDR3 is TGTGCCAGCAGCGCCCCTGATGCTAGCGCGTACAATGAGCAGTTCTTC.